This is a list of T cell receptor beta chains from one sample in a study of T-cell reconstitution after alpha-beta-depleted transplantation in children. TCRdb re-called the PCR reads with MiXCR, one entry per CDR3 protein. Of approximately 110,000 distinct CDR3 sequences in the sample, under 30% were seen once. Sequenced material: PBMCs, mostly from graft donor cells, taken 180 days after TCRalphabeta/CD19-depleted stem cell transplant. These receptors originate from a male patient aged 2 to 9 who had a stem cell transplant for chronic granulomatous disease, so the T cells may come from the graft donor. CDR3s include the opening cysteine and the closing phenylalanine or tryptophan. D genes are given only for firm matches. Clone size is not always given. Where it is, it says once, few, many or a class for expanded clones.

size: few
J: TRBJ2-5
D: TRBD2
V: TRBV20-1
CDR3: CSATLAGGSRETQYF
DNA: TGCAGTGCAACCCTAGCGGGGGGGTCTAGGGAGACCCAGTACTTC

size: many
J: TRBJ2-7
D: TRBD2
V: TRBV7-9
CDR3: CASSFLRRGDSYEQYF
DNA: TGTGCCAGCAGCTTTCTAAGGCGGGGGGACTCCTACGAGCAGTACTTC

size: many
J: TRBJ1-5
D: NA
V: TRBV9
CDR3: CASSVDGRNQPQHF
DNA: TGTGCCAGCAGCGTAGACGGCCGAAATCAGCCCCAGCATTTT

size: NA
J: TRBJ2-1
D: TRBD2
V: TRBV4-2
CDR3: CASSQGSGVYNEQFF
DNA: TGTGCCAGCAGCCAAGGAAGCGGGGTATACAATGAGCAGTTCTTC

size: NA
J: TRBJ2-1
D: TRBD2
V: TRBV7-2
CDR3: CASSFSAGGVYEQFF
DNA: TGTGCCAGCAGCTTCTCAGCGGGGGGGGTTTATGAGCAGTTCTTC

size: few
J: TRBJ2-1
D: TRBD2
V: TRBV15
CDR3: CATSKGTSSANEQFF
DNA: TGTGCCACCAGCAAAGGGACTAGCAGCGCCAATGAGCAGTTCTTC

size: NA
J: TRBJ2-7
D: NA
V: TRBV20-1
CDR3: CSASWTASYEQYF
DNA: TGCAGTGCTAGTTGGACTGCCTCCTACGAGCAGTACTTC

size: many
J: TRBJ2-2
D: TRBD1
V: TRBV7-2
CDR3: CASNKQGAGGELFF
DNA: TGTGCCAGCAACAAACAGGGGGCCGGCGGGGAGCTGTTTTTT

size: few
J: TRBJ1-5
D: NA
V: TRBV12-3/TRBV12-4
CDR3: CASSEVMGNQPQHF
DNA: TGTGCCAGCTCCGAGGTGATGGGCAATCAGCCCCAGCATTTT

size: NA
J: TRBJ1-5
D: NA
V: TRBV5-6
CDR3: CASTRLGSNQPQHF
DNA: TGTGCCAGCACCCGGTTGGGTAGCAATCAGCCCCAGCATTTT

size: few
J: TRBJ2-1
D: TRBD1
V: TRBV29-1
CDR3: CSAVSGTGGYNEQFF
DNA: TGCAGCGCCGTCTCCGGGACAGGGGGTTACAATGAGCAGTTCTTC

size: NA
J: TRBJ2-1
D: TRBD2
V: TRBV5-1
CDR3: CASSSGLAGLGEQFF
DNA: TGCGCCAGCAGCTCCGGACTAGCGGGGTTGGGTGAGCAGTTCTTC